A single sample is the source of the 18 T cell receptor beta chains below, sequenced in a study of blood T cell repertoires in COVID-19. Measured with immunoSEQ multiplex PCR; TCRdb has only the in-frame clones, and not every one. The sample shows more than 95,000 clones, roughly 88% of them seen only once. What was sequenced was peripheral blood. These receptors all stem from a human donor in a cohort sampled during active COVID-19.

This chain connects TRBV5-5 to TRBJ2-6; 8 bases agree with TRBD1. Germline V gene data show CDR1 as SGHKS and CDR2 as YYEKEE (reference sequence). The CDR3 has 17 residues. The V segment lost 1 base and the J segment 5 bases; nucleotides outside the gene matches: 8. This chain's CDR3 is CASSLMSGGARANVLTF. Written as DNA, the CDR3 is TGTGCCAGCAGCTTGATGTCAGGGGGCGCACGGGCCAACGTCCTGACTTTC.

CDR3 amino acids: CASKAGLWETQYF. DNA of the CDR3: TGTGCCAGCAAGGCAGGGTTGTGGGAGACCCAGTACTTC. The chain joins TRBV6-5 to TRBJ2-5, with D perhaps TRBD1 (5 bases). The CDR3 is made up of 13 amino acids. Germline V gene data show CDR1 as MNHEY and CDR2 as SVGAGI. V was shortened by 7 bases and J by 5 bases, with 14 bases between the two germline ends.

The J gene is TRBJ2-6, the V gene TRBV30; D remains ambiguous. The CDR3 runs 13 residues. Germline CDR1 reads GTSNPN; CDR2 reads SVGIG (reference sequence). The V gene lost 4 bases and the J gene lost 2 bases, with 6 bases spanning the gap. The CDR3 nucleotides are TGTGCCTGGAAGTTAGCTGGGGCCAACGTCCTGACTTTC. This codes for CAWKLAGANVLTF.

This chain uses TRBV27 with TRBJ1-6; D might be TRBD1 (5 bases). Trimming took off 3 bases at V and 10 bases at J, with 13 bases between the two ends. The CDR3 totals 14 residues. Per the germline V gene, CDR1 is MNHEY and CDR2 is SMNVEV (reference sequence). CDR3 amino acids: CASSLATDMSPLHF. In nucleotides, the CDR3 is TGTGCCAGCAGTTTGGCGACAGACATGTCACCCCTCCACTTT.

The chain uses TRBV6-5 and TRBJ2-2, with 8 positions matching TRBD2. Germline lookup yields CDR1 MNHEY and CDR2 SVGAGI. With 4 bases clipped from V and 5 bases from J, the junction kept 6 bases outside the gene matches. CDR3 size: 15 residues. The CDR3 region has the DNA TGTGCCAGCAGTTCAGGCGGGGGGAGGACCGGGGAGCTGTTTTTT. This codes for CASSSGGGRTGELFF.

The V call is TRBV5-5, the J call TRBJ1-3, with D possibly TRBD1 on 6 matching bases. The V end lost 7 bases, the J end lost 4 bases, and 15 bases lay between the germline ends. The CDR3 runs to 14 residues. Germline CDR1 is SGHKS and CDR2 is YYEKEE (reference sequence). Here the CDR3 reads CASGIQGGGNTIYF. DNA for the CDR3: TGTGCCAGCGGTATACAGGGCGGCGGAAACACCATATATTTT. Variable domain in full (rest from reference TRBV5-5 and TRBJ1-3): DAGVTQSPTHLIKTRGQQVTLRCSPISGHKSVSWYQQVLGQGPQFIFQYYEKEERGRGNFPDRFSARQFPNYSSELNVNALLLGDSALYLCASGIQGGGNTIYFGEGSWLTVV.

The rearrangement uses TRBV12-5 and TRBJ1-2; TRBD1 is a possible D gene (5 bases). The CDR3 consists of 14 residues. Trimming shortened V by 9 bases and J by 0 bases, and 14 bases separated the two germline ends. The germline CDR1 and CDR2 sequences are LGHNT and FRNRAP. The CDR3 is CARVKQVSNYGYTF. For the CDR3, the DNA is TGTGCTAGGGTCAAACAGGTCTCTAACTATGGCTACACCTTC.

This chain joins TRBV14 and TRBJ1-1, with 8 bases lining up with TRBD1. CDR1 is SGHDN and CDR2 is FVKESK in the germline V gene. The J segment lost 4 bases and the V segment lost 1 base, leaving 2 bases of the junction unmatched. The CDR3 totals 14 residues. The CDR3 coding sequence is TGTGCCAGCAGCCAAGCAACAGGGGGCACTGAAGCTTTCTTT. As protein: CASSQATGGTEAFF.

This clone appeared a few times. The V and J genes are TRBV5-1 and TRBJ1-1; tentatively, D is TRBD1 (5 bases). The germline V and J ends were trimmed by 1 base and 3 bases, with 7 bases remaining between them. The CDR3 is 13 residues long. Germline assignment: CDR1 SGHRS and CDR2 YFSETQ. The CDR3 DNA sequence: TGCGCCAGCAGCTTGTCCAGGGACACTGAAGCTTTCTTT. This sequence encodes CASSLSRDTEAFF.

This clone was picked up one time. V usage is TRBV29-1 and J usage is TRBJ1-1, with 7 nucleotides matching TRBD1. The germline gives CDR1 SQVTM, CDR2 ANQGSEA. After removal of 3 bases from V and 3 bases from J, the junction contained 7 bases not matched to a gene. The CDR3 is 14 residues long. CDR3 sequence reads: CSVDILTGDTEAFF. The CDR3 bases are TGCAGCGTTGATATTCTTACAGGGGACACTGAAGCTTTCTTT.

The CDR3 loop is CASSVGGGQEETQYF. DNA of the CDR3: TGTGCCAGCAGCGTAGGAGGGGGACAGGAAGAGACCCAGTACTTC. V and J are TRBV9 and TRBJ2-5; 8 bases match TRBD1. The CDR3 has 15 residues. The V gene end was trimmed by 0 bases and the J gene end by 3 bases; junction bases not matched to a gene: 4. Germline V lookup: CDR1 SGDLS, CDR2 YYNGEE.

This clone was seen more than once but under ten times. CDR3 bases: TGTGCCAGCAGCGTCCCTCGTGTGCAGGGTGCCTACGAGCAGTACTTC. Residues: CASSVPRVQGAYEQYF. V is TRBV7-8 and J is TRBJ2-7; perhaps TRBD1 as D (5 bases). Trimming removed 5 bases from V and 2 bases from J, with 19 bases in between. This CDR3 is built from 16 residues. Germline CDR1 and CDR2: SGHVS and FQNEAQ.

This clone occurred once. The chain couples TRBV19 to TRBJ1-3; no firm D call. The CDR3 runs to 13 residues. CDR1 LNHDA and CDR2 SQIVND come from the germline V gene (reference sequence). V lost 5 bases to trimming and J lost 0 bases, with 5 bases between them. The CDR3 DNA follows: TGTGCCAGTAGTTCAGTCTCTGGAAACACCATATATTTT. It specifies CASSSVSGNTIYF. The full variable domain, rest sourced from reference TRBV19 and TRBJ1-3, is DGGITQSPKYLFRKEGQNVTLSCEQNLNHDAMYWYRQDPGQGLRLIYYSQIVNDFQKGDIAEGYSVSREKKESFPLTVTSAQKNPTAFYLCASSSVSGNTIYFGEGSWLTVV.

The J gene is TRBJ2-2, the V gene TRBV18; no reliable D call. The CDR3 covers 16 residues. V shed 4 bases and J shed 0 bases, with 12 bases lying between them. Germline CDR1 KGHSH, CDR2 LQKENI. CDR3 in amino acids: CASSRPGTANTGELFF. The CDR3 DNA is TGTGCCAGCTCACGGCCAGGCACTGCGAACACCGGGGAGCTGTTTTTT.

The genes are TRBV27 and TRBJ2-3, with 10 bases fitting TRBD2. Unmatched junction bases numbered 10, after V lost 4 bases and J lost 6 bases. Germline CDR1 and CDR2: MNHEY and SMNVEV (reference sequence). CDR3 length equals 16 residues. The DNA of the CDR3 is TGTGCCAGCAGTTCGGTAGTAGCGGGAGGTAGGGATACGCAGTATTTT. Its translation: CASSSVVAGGRDTQYF.

V is TRBV7-2 and J is TRBJ1-2; D is possibly TRBD1 (5 bases). Trimming removed 6 bases at V and 2 bases at J, with 13 bases between. This CDR3 has 14 residues. Germline lookup yields CDR1 SGHTA and CDR2 FQGNSA. The CDR3 is CASSLAGGNYGYTF. The CDR3 coding sequence is TGTGCCAGCAGTCTGGCGGGGGGGAACTATGGCTACACCTTC.

V usage is TRBV28 and J usage is TRBJ2-1, with 9 bases fitting TRBD2. Germline-derived CDR1 and CDR2 are MDHEN and SYDVKM. J was trimmed by 12 bases and V by 8 bases; bases with no gene match: 5. The CDR3 has 11 residues. The CDR3 sequence is CASSLAGMQFF. The DNA for the CDR3 is TGTGCCAGCTCTCTAGCGGGAATGCAGTTCTTC.

This chain connects TRBV5-1 to TRBJ2-7; TRBD2 aligns across 13 bases. V trimming: 2 bases; J trimming: 4 bases; junction bases outside the gene matches: 3. Germline CDR1 SGHRS, CDR2 YFSETQ. The length of the CDR3 is 15 residues. The CDR3 DNA is TGCGCCAGCAGCTTCGGGACTAGCGGGACTTACGAGCAGTACTTC. This translates into CASSFGTSGTYEQYF.